What follows are 21 T cell receptor beta chains derived from one specimen sequenced in a study of T cells in Graves' hyperthyroidism and ophthalmopathy. The investigators amplified TCR beta CDR3 regions from RNA transcripts. Using the HTBI primer set, a first-round RT-PCR was run on the TCR CDR3. TCRdb passed the multiplex PCR reads through MiXCR, listing each CDR3 protein once. This sample has 490,000 or so distinct CDR3 sequences; nearly 20% occur once, and the top ten carry about half. The source material was blood. Every receptor here comes from a man aged 40-49 years with Graves' ophthalmopathy.

The sample holds many counts of this clonotype. The rearrangement joins TRBV4-3 to TRBJ1-2; 7 nucleotides match TRBD1. The ends lost 0 bases at V and 7 bases at J; junction bases unmatched: 8. Germline CDR1 and CDR2: LGHNA and YSLEER. The CDR3 consists of 15 residues. For the CDR3, the DNA is TGCGCCAGCAGCCAAGATCGCCAGGGGGGGATTGGCTACACCTTC. Residues: CASSQDRQGGIGYTF.

This clonotype was counted a few times. The J gene is TRBJ2-1, the V gene TRBV3-1; D might be TRBD1 or TRBD2, each matching 5 bases. Trimming pared 9 bases from V and 5 bases from J, leaving 17 bases between. Germline V CDR1 and CDR2: LGHDT, YNNKEL (reference sequence). The CDR3 spans 14 residues. The CDR3 bases are TGTGCCAGTAAACCAGGGACGGGTAACAATGAGCAGTTCTTC. Amino acid sequence: CASKPGTGNNEQFF.

Many counts were recorded for this clonotype. The V and J genes are TRBV5-1 and TRBJ2-3; weak D call: TRBD2 (6 bases). The V end lost 0 bases, the J end lost 2 bases, and 7 bases lay between the germline ends. CDR1 and CDR2 from the germline V gene are SGHRS and YFSETQ. The CDR3 has 14 amino acids. In DNA form, the CDR3 reads TGCGCCAGCAGCTTGGAGGGACTCACAGATACGCAGTATTTT. It yields the protein CASSLEGLTDTQYF.

This clonotype was observed a few times. J is TRBJ2-3 and V is TRBV5-1; D is unclear. From germline, CDR1 is SGHRS and CDR2 YFSETQ. The CDR3 has 13 amino acids. The V gene lost 4 bases and the J gene lost 4 bases, with 10 bases spanning the gap. The CDR3 nucleotides are TGCGCCAGCAGCCGAACGGAGTCAGATACGCAGTATTTT. This encodes CASSRTESDTQYF.

The chain couples TRBV7-2 to TRBJ2-2; D ambiguous. The CDR3 totals 15 residues. CDR1 and CDR2 (germline): SGHTA, FQGNSA. The V gene lost 5 bases and the J gene lost 3 bases, with 13 bases spanning the gap. CDR3 DNA: TGTGCCAGCAGCCCGGCTCTGGCGGACACCGGGGAGCTGTTTTTT. This gives the protein CASSPALADTGELFF.

This clonotype was observed a few times. The chain has TRBV29-1 and TRBJ1-2; TRBD1 aligns across 12 bases. Germline V gene data show CDR1 as SQVTM and CDR2 as ANQGSEA. This CDR3 region has 16 residues. V gave up 4 bases and J gave up 2 bases; unmatched junction bases: 8. CDR3 coding DNA: TGCAGCGTTGGGTCCGGGACAGGGGGCGCAAACTATGGCTACACCTTC. Its translation is CSVGSGTGGANYGYTF. Supplemented by reference TRBV29-1 and TRBJ1-2, the full variable domain reads SAVISQKPSRDICQRGTSLTIQCQVDSQVTMMFWYRQQPGQSLTLIATANQGSEATYESGFVIDKFPISRPNLTFSTLTVSNMSPEDSSIYLCSVGSGTGGANYGYTFGSGTRLTVV.

This clonotype was observed at least ten times. This chain connects TRBV6-1 to TRBJ1-1, with 7 bases lining up with TRBD1. The CDR3 sequence is 13 residues long. With 8 bases clipped from V and 1 base from J, the junction kept 4 bases outside the gene matches. The V gene's germline CDR1 is MNHNS and CDR2 SASEGT. CDR3 bases: TGTGCCAGCTCCGGGACAGAGAACACTGAAGCTTTCTTT. This codes for CASSGTENTEAFF.

This clonotype was seen more than once but under ten times. V usage is TRBV7-9 and J usage is TRBJ2-3; TRBD2 is a possible D gene (7 bases). V lost 5 bases and J lost 6, with 15 bases in between. Germline loops: CDR1 SEHNR, CDR2 FQNEAQ (reference sequence). CDR3 size: 14 residues. As DNA, the CDR3 is TGTGCCAGCAGCCCGGGGGGCTGGAGTGATACGCAGTATTTT. Amino acid sequence: CASSPGGWSDTQYF.

The chain employs TRBV10-3 and TRBJ2-3, with TRBD2 matching 8 bases. This CDR3 is 21 amino acids long. V gave up 8 bases and J gave up 2 bases; unmatched junction bases: 27. The V gene's germline CDR1 is ENHRY and CDR2 SYGVKD. The CDR3 bases are TGTGCCATCCAACCCTCCAGCCCTCTCCGGGGGGGTCCCCGCCACACAGATACGCAGTATTTT. This codes for CAIQPSSPLRGGPRHTDTQYF.

The rearrangement links TRBV6-1 to TRBJ2-7, with D tentatively TRBD2 (6 bases). Looked up from germline, CDR1 is MNHNS and CDR2 is SASEGT. The V end was cut by 4 bases, the J end by 2 bases, with 15 bases between. The CDR3 sequence is 15 residues long. The CDR3 is CASSVSGGRTYEQYF. The CDR3 DNA reads TGTGCCAGCAGTGTGAGTGGGGGGAGAACCTACGAGCAGTACTTC.

Only a few counts were recorded for this clonotype. The chain uses TRBV14 and TRBJ2-2; D unresolved. The germline gives CDR1 SGHDN, CDR2 FVKESK. The CDR3 spans 16 residues. The V end was cut by 0 bases, the J end by 1 base, with 9 bases between. CDR3 DNA sequence: TGTGCCAGCAGCCAAGAAGTAGGGTGGAACACCGGGGAGCTGTTTTTT. Translating gives CASSQEVGWNTGELFF.

The chain carries TRBV25-1 and TRBJ2-5; D is unresolved. CDR1 is MGHDK, CDR2 SYGVNS, per germline. This CDR3 has 13 residues. V shed 8 bases and J shed 5 bases, with 15 bases lying between them. For the CDR3, the DNA is TGTGCCAGCGGACCATTGGATGGCGAGACCCAGTACTTC. This gives the protein CASGPLDGETQYF. The entire variable domain, with the rest obtained from reference TRBV25-1 and TRBJ2-5, is as follows: EADIYQTPRYLVIGTGKKITLECSQTMGHDKMYWYQQDPGMELHLIHYSYGVNSTEKGDLSSESTVSRIRTEHFPLTLESARPSHTSQYLCASGPLDGETQYFGPGTRLLVL.

This clonotype has a count of ten or more. The chain is built from TRBV11-2 and TRBJ2-7; possible D gene TRBD1, 7 bases. The germline V and J ends were trimmed by 5 bases and 7 bases, with 12 bases remaining between them. Germline V gene sequence: CDR1 SGHAT, CDR2 FQNNGV. The CDR3 runs 12 residues. As DNA, the CDR3 is TGTGCCAGCAGCCACAGGGGAGGAGAGCAGTACTTC. It is translated as CASSHRGGEQYF.

In the case of this clonotype: One base away lies a much larger clone, so this may be a sequencing read error. The chain recombines TRBV11-2 with TRBJ1-5; 7 bases fit TRBD1. Looked up from germline, CDR1 is SGHAT and CDR2 is FQNNGV. CDR3 size: 15 residues. The CDR3 spells CVSSLDRVGGQPQHF. The DNA of the CDR3 is TGTGTCAGCAGCTTAGACAGGGTCGGGGGTCAGCCCCAGCATTTT.

This clonotype was seen a few times. The chain recombines TRBV5-8 with TRBJ1-2; no clear D gene. CDR3 length: 11 amino acids. V lost 8 bases to trimming and J lost 2 bases, with 7 bases between them. Germline values: CDR1 SGHTS, CDR2 YDEGEE. CDR3 in DNA: TGTGCCAGTTTCGGGAACTATGGCTACACCTTC. Its protein product is CASFGNYGYTF.

This clonotype was seen ten or more times. The rearrangement links TRBV7-3 to TRBJ2-1, with D tentatively TRBD2 (6 bases). The V end lost 5 bases, the J end lost 6 bases, and 11 bases lay between the germline ends. Germline V lookup: CDR1 SGHTA, CDR2 FQGTGA. This CDR3 contains 13 residues. The CDR3 DNA reads TGTGCCAGCAGCCCCCGGGAGACCAATGAGCAGTTCTTC. Translating gives CASSPRETNEQFF.

In this sample, this clonotype turned up many times. This chain links TRBV12-3 or TRBV12-4 with TRBJ1-2; D is uncertain. V was pared by 4 bases and J by 1 base, with 10 bases between. This CDR3 spans 14 amino acids. The CDR3 DNA reads TGTGCCAGCAGTTACGAACTCATTAACTATGGCTACACCTTC. Protein: CASSYELINYGYTF.

The sample holds a few counts of this clonotype. This chain connects TRBV12-3 or TRBV12-4 to TRBJ2-2, with a tentative D call TRBD2 (7 bases). V was clipped by 5 bases and J by 3 bases, with 22 bases between them. The length of the CDR3 is 18 residues. CDR3 residues: CASSPGGGGIRYTGELFF. The CDR3 DNA follows: TGTGCCAGCAGTCCGGGGGGAGGGGGGATTAGGTACACCGGGGAGCTGTTTTTT.

This clonotype occurred a few times. The chain recombines TRBV6-1 with TRBJ2-7, with 8 bases lining up with TRBD2. The CDR3 is made up of 15 amino acids. The germline V gene encodes CDR1 MNHNS and CDR2 SASEGT. The junction had 7 bases not matched to a gene; V was cut back by 5 bases and J by 1 base. CDR3 sequence reads: CASSTPAGESYEQYF. The CDR3 DNA reads TGTGCCAGCAGTACCCCAGCGGGAGAGTCCTACGAGCAGTACTTC.

In this sample, this clonotype turned up many times. This chain joins TRBV2 and TRBJ2-5, with D possibly matching TRBD1 (6 bases). The CDR3 is made up of 15 amino acids. The germline V gene encodes CDR1 SNHLY and CDR2 FYNNEI. V dropped 6 bases and J dropped 5 bases, with 19 bases sitting between them. The CDR3 sequence: CASRDYSEGQETQYF. The DNA of the CDR3 is TGTGCCAGCAGAGACTACAGTGAAGGACAGGAGACCCAGTACTTC.

This clonotype was counted only a few times. This sequence joins TRBV7-3 and TRBJ2-6; 7 bases map to TRBD2. Trimming at V came to 5 bases and at J to 1 base, leaving 5 bases not matched to a gene. From germline, CDR1 is SGHTA and CDR2 FQGTGA. The CDR3 has 16 amino acids. CDR3 sequence: CASSPGGVSGANVLTF. The CDR3 nucleotides read TGTGCCAGCAGCCCGGGAGGTGTTTCTGGGGCCAACGTCCTGACTTTC. Drawing the rest from reference TRBV7-3 and TRBJ2-6, the complete variable domain is GAGVSQTPSNKVTEKGKYVELRCDPISGHTALYWYRQSLGQGPEFLIYFQGTGAADDSGLPNDRFFAVRPEGSVSTLKIQRTERGDSAVYLCASSPGGVSGANVLTFGAGSRLTVL.